The sequence of this TCR beta chain was determined in a study of PD-L1 blockade in urothelial cancer. Study at large: Among blood samples, the median T cell count was 130,000 to 150,000.

Libraries were prepared by immunoSEQ multiplex PCR; TCRdb keeps only in-frame clonotypes and omits some of them. The top ten clones hold about 9.4% of a sample with 45,000 to 50,000 clones, more than 65% of them seen once. Time point specified: pretreatment peripheral blood. Each patient's cancer was a locally advanced or metastatic urothelial carcinoma. The CDR3 has 15 residues. Germline V lookup: CDR1 SQVTM, CDR2 ANQGSEA. V was pared by 3 bases and J by 0 bases, with 14 bases between. The sequencing here drew on PBMCs, taken around atezolizumab (anti-PD-L1) treatment. The sequence came from a man between 65 and 85 years old with urothelial cancer. The chain uses TRBV29-1 and TRBJ1-1; D is uncertain. DNA for the CDR3: TGCAGCGTTGAGACGCCCGAGGGCATGAACACTGAAGCTTTCTTT. Protein sequence: CSVETPEGMNTEAFF.